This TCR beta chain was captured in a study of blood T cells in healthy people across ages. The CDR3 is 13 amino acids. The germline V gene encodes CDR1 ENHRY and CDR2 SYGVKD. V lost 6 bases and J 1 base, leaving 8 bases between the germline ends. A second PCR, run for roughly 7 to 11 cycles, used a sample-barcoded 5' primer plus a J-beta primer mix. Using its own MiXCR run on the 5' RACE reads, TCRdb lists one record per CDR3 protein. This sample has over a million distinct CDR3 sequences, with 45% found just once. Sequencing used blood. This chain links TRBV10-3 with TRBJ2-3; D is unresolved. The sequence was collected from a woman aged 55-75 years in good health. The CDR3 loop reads CAIRGQGTDTQYF. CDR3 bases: TGTGCCATCAGAGGTCAGGGCACAGATACGCAGTATTTT.